This TCR beta chain is drawn from a study of CD8+CD57+ T cells in acquired aplastic anemia. TCR beta VDJ and CDR3 profiling used genomic DNA as template. TCRdb itself ran the reads through MiXCR, one entry per CDR3 protein. The table has a few hundred thousand distinct CDR3 sequences, 65% to 90% seen once. Overall study results and limits: Levels of CD8+ Simpson's diversity were not significantly distinct in patients versus controls.

As for this clonotype: The antigen remains undetermined.

By flow cytometry, patients selected for sequencing had shown an expansion of CD8+CD57+ cells. The V and J ends lost 2 bases and 2 bases respectively, with 9 bases between them. The CDR3 is 14 amino acids. This chain uses TRBV12-3 or TRBV12-4 with TRBJ1-2; possibly TRBD1 for D (5 bases). The origin of this receptor is a human donor with aplastic anemia. Sequenced: sorted CD4+, CD8+, or CD8+CD57+ T cells (not recorded which) from PBMCs. The CDR3 protein is CASSLSGNNYGYTF. CDR3 DNA sequence: TGTGCCAGCAGTTTATCAGGGAACAACTATGGCTACACCTTC.